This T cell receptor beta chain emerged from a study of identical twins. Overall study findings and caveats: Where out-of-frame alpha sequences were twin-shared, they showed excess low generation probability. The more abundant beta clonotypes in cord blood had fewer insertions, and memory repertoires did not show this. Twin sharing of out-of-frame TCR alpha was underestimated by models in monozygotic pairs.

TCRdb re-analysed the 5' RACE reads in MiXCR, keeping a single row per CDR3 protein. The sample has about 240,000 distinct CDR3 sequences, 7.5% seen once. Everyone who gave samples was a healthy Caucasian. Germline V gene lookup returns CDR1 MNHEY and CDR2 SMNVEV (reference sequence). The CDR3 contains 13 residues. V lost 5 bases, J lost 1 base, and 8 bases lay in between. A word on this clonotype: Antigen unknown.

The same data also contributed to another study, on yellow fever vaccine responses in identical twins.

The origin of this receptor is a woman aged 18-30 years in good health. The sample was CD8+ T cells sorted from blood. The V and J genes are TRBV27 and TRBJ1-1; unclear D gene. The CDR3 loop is CASSEGWNTEAFF. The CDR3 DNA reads TGTGCCAGCAGTGAAGGGTGGAACACTGAAGCTTTCTTT.